The clone carrying this T cell receptor beta chain was detected only once. Antigen unknown. This record comes from a study of cytomegalovirus exposure and HLA in healthy donors. Study-wide results and caveats: Accounts indicate the classifier identified cytomegalovirus status with strong specificity and sensitivity.

V gave up 3 bases and J gave up 9 bases, with 18 bases separating them. The CDR3 has 15 residues. The germline V gene has CDR1 WNHNN and CDR2 SYGVQD (reference sequence). The primer mix had 60 Vbeta and 13 Jbeta primers. This table comes from immunoSEQ multiplex PCR, and its TCRdb copy is limited to in-frame clones, with some not included. Of 150,000 to 200,000 clones listed, 75% to 90% are singletons. The rearrangement uses TRBV10-1 and TRBJ2-1; perhaps TRBD1 as D (8 bases). The specimen was PBMCs. The receptor comes from a woman aged 45 to 65 in good health and CMV-seropositive. CDR3 nucleotides: TGCGCCAGCAGTGATTTTGTACAGGGGGGGGGTGAGCAGTTCTTC. This sequence encodes CASSDFVQGGGEQFF.